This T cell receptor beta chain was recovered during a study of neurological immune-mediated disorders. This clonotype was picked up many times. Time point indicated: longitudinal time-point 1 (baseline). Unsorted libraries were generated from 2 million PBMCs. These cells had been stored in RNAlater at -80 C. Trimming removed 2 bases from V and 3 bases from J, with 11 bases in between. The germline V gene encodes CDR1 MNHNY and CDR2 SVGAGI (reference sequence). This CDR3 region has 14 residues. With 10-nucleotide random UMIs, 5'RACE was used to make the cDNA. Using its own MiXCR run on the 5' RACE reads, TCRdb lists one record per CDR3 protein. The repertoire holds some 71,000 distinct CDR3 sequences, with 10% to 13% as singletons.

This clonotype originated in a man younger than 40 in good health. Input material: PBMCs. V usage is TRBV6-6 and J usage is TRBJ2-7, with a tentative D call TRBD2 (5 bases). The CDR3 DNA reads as TGTGCCAGCAGTTACCAGCGGTCACACTACGAGCAGTACTTC. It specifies CASSYQRSHYEQYF.